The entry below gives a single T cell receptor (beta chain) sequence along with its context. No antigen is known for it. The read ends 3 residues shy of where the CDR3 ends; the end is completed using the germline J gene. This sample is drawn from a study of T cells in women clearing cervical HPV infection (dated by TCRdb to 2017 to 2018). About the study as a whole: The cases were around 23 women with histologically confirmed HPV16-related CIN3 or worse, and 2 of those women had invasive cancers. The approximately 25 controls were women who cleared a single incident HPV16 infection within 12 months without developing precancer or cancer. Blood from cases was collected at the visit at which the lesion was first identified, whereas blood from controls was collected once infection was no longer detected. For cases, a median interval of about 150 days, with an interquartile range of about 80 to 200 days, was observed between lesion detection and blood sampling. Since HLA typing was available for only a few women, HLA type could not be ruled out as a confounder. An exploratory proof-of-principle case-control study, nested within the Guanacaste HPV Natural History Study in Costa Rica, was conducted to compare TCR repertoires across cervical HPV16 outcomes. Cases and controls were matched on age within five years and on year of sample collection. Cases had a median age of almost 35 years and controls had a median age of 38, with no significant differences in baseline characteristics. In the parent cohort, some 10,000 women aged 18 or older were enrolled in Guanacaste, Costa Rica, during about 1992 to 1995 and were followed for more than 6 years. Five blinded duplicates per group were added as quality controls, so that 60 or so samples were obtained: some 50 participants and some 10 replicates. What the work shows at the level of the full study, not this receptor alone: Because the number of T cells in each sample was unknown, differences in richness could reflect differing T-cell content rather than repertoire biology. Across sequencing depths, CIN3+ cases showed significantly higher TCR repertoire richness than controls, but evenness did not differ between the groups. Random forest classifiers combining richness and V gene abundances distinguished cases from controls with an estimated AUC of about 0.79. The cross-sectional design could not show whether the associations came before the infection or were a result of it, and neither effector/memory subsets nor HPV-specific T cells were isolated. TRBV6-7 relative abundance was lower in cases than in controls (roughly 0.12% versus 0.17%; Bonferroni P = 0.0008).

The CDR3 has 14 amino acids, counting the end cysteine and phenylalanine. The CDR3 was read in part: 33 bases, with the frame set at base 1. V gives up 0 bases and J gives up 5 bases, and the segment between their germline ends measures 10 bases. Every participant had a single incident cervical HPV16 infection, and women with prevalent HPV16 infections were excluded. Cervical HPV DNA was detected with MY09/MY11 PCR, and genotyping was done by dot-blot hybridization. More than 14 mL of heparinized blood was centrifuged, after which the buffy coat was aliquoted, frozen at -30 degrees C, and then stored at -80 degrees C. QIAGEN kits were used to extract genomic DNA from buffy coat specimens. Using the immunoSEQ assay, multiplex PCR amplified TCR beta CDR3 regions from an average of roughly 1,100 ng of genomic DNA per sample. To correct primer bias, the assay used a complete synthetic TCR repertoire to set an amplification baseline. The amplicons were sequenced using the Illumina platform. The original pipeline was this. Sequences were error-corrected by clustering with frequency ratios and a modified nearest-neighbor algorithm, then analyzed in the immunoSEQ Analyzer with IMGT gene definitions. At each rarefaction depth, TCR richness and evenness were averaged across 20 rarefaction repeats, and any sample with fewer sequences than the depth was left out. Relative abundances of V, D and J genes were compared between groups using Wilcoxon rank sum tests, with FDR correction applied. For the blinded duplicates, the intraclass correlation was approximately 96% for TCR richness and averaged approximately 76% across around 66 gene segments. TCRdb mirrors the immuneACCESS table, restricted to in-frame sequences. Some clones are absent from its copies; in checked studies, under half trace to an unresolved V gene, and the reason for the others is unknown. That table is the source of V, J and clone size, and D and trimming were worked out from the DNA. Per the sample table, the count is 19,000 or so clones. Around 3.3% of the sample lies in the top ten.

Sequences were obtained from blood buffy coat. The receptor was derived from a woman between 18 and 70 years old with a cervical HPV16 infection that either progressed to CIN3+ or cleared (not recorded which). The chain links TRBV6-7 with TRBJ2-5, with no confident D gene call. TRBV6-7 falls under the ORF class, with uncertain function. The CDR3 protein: CASSYSGSSETQYF. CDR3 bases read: TGTGCCAGCAGTTACTCCGGGTCCTCGGAGACC.